In its sample, the clone carrying this TCR beta chain was seen a few times. Its antigen is not known. V trimming: 6 bases; J trimming: 6 bases; junction bases outside the gene matches: 6. CDR3 length: 13 residues. The data were obtained in a study of T-cell memory formation after mild COVID-19. TCRdb processed the 5' RACE reads anew with MiXCR; each CDR3 protein has one entry. The data hold roughly 110,000 distinct CDR3 sequences, with 14% observed a single time. Study conclusions and caveats: A second wave expanding day 15 to 37 was CD4+-biased; contracting clones were balanced. CD4+ contracting clones lay mainly in CM and EM, CD8+ ones in EMRA. Pre-infection memory held some responding clones, suggesting pre-existing cross-reactive T cells responded.

The chain couples TRBV12-3 or TRBV12-4 to TRBJ2-3; 7 nucleotides align to TRBD2. Sequencing input: PBMCs or a T cell subset sorted from them (not recorded which). This clonotype was sampled from a man younger than 30 who had mild COVID-19 (a few samples of this study predate the infection). Cell type and time point are not known. The CDR3 is CASSPGLIDTQYF. The DNA for the CDR3 is TGTGCCAGCAGCCCGGGACTAATCGATACGCAGTATTTT.